The present T cell receptor (beta chain) was sequenced within a study of beta chain features in type 1 diabetes. Turning to the study itself: In age, gender and cell yields, patients were similar to healthy donors.

This CDR3 contains 13 residues. Trimming pared 8 bases from V and 8 bases from J, leaving 16 bases between. In germline, CDR1 is WNHNN, CDR2 SYGVQD (reference sequence). Overall study findings and caveats: The naive, central memory and Treg TCRB repertoires looked more alike in patients than they did in healthy donors. At VDJ recombination sites, type 1 diabetes patients had fewer insertions and more deleted nucleotides.

Every donor provided one heparinised blood draw, which averaged around 110 mL. This clone was detected only a few times. The antigen is undetermined. The investigators reverse transcribed all of the isolated RNA, so they sequenced expressed TCRB transcripts. TCRdb keeps only in-frame clones here, not all; method: immunoSEQ multiplex PCR. This sample has about 140,000 clones, with over 8% found just once. Material: central memory CD4+ T cells from blood. This receptor was identified in a woman aged 40 to 50 in good health. This sequence joins TRBV10-1 and TRBJ2-1, with D possibly matching TRBD1 (6 bases). CDR3 region: CASGIVGGDEQFF. The DNA for the CDR3 is TGCGCCAGCGGAATTGTAGGGGGTGATGAGCAGTTCTTC.